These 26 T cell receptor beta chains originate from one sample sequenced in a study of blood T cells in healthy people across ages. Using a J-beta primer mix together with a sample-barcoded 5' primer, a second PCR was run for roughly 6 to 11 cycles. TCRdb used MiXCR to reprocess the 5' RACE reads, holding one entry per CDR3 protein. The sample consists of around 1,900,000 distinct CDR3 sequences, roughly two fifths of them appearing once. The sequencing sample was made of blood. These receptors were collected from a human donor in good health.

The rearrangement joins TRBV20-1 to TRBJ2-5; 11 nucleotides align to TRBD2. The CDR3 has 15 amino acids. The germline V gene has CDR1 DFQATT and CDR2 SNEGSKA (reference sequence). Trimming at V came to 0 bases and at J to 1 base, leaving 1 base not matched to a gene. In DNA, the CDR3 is TGCAGTGCTAGAGAACTAGCGGGGGCCCAAGAGACCCAGTACTTC. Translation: CSARELAGAQETQYF.

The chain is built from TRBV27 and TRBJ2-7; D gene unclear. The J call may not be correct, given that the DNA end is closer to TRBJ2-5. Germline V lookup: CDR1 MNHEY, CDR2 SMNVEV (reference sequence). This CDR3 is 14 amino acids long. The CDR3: CATRATEDAETQYF. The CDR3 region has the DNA TGTGCCACCCGGGCAACGGAAGACGCGGAGACCCAGTACTTC.

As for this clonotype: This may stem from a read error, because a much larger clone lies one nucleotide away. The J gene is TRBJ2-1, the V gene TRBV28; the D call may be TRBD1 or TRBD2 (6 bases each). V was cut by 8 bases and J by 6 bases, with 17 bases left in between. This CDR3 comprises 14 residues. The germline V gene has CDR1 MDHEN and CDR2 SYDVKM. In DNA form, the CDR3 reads TGTGCCAGCGGGCTCCCCGGGGGCTGCAATGAGCAGTTCTTC. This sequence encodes CASGLPGGCNEQFF.

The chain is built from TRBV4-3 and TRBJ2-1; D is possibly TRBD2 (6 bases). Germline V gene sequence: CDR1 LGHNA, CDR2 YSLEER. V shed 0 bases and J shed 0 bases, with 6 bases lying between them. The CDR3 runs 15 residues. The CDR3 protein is CASSQEGLSYNEQFF. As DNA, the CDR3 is TGCGCCAGCAGCCAAGAGGGACTCTCCTACAATGAGCAGTTCTTC.

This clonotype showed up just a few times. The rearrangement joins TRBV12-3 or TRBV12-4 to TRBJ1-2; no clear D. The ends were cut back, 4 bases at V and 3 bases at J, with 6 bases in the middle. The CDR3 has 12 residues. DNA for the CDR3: TGTGCCAGCAGTTGGTATGACTATGGCTACACCTTC. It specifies CASSWYDYGYTF.

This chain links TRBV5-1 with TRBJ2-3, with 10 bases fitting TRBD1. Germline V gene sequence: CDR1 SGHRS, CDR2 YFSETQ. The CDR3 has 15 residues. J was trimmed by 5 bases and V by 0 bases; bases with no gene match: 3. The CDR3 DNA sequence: TGCGCCAGCAGCTTGGAAGGGACAGGGGAAGATACGCAGTATTTT. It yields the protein CASSLEGTGEDTQYF.

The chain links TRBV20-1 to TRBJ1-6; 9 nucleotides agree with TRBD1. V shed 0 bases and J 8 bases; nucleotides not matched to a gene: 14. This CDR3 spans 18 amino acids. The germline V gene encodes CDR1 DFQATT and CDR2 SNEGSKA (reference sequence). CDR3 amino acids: CSARDGQGSGDSYSPLHF. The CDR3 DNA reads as TGCAGTGCTAGAGATGGACAGGGGTCGGGTGATAGTTATTCACCCCTCCACTTT.

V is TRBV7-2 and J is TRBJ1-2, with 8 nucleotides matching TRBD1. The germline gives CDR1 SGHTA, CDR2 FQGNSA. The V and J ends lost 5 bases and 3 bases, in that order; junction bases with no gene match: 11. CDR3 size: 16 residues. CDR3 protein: CASSPYATGDYYGYTF. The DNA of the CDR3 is TGTGCCAGCAGCCCCTACGCGACAGGGGATTACTATGGCTACACCTTC.

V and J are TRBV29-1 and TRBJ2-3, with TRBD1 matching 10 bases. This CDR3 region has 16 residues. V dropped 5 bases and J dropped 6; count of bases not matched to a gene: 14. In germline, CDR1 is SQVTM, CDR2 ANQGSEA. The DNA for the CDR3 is TGCAGCGTTTATTCGACCGGGACAGGGGCTCCGGATACGCAGTATTTT. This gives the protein CSVYSTGTGAPDTQYF.

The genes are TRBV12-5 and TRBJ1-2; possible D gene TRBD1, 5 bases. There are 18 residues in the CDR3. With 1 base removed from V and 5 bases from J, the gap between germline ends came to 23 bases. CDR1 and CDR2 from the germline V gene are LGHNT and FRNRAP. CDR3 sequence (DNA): TGTGCTAGTGGTTTGGATCCCATTTCGGGGCAGGAGGGGTATGGCTACACCTTC. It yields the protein CASGLDPISGQEGYGYTF.

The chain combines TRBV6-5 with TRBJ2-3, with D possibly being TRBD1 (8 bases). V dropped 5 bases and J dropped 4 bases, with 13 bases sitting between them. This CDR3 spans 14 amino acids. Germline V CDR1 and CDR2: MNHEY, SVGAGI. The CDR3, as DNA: TGTGCCAGCAGTCAACAGGGGGGGGCAGATACGCAGTATTTT. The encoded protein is CASSQQGGADTQYF.

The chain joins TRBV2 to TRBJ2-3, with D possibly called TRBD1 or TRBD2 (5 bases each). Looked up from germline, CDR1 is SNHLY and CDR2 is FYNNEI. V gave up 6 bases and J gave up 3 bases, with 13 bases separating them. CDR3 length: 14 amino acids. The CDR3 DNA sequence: TGTGCCAGCAGGGGACCTCCCGAGACAGATACGCAGTATTTT. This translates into CASRGPPETDTQYF. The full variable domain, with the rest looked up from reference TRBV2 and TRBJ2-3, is EPEVTQTPSHQVTQMGQEVILRCVPISNHLYFYWYRQILGQKVEFLVSFYNNEISEKSEIFDDQFSVERPDGSNFTLKIRSTKLEDSAMYFCASRGPPETDTQYFGPGTRLTVL.

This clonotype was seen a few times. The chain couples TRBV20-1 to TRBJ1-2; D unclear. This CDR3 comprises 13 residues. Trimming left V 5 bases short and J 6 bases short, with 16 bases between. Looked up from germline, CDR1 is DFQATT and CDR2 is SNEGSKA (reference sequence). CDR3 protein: CSAAGEGWHGYTF. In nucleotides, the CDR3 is TGCAGTGCTGCTGGGGAGGGTTGGCATGGCTACACCTTC.

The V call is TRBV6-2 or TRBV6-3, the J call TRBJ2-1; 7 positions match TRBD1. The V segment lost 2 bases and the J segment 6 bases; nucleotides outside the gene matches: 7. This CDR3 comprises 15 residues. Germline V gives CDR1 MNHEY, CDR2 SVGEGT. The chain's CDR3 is CASSYIRGPVNEQFF. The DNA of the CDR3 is TGTGCCAGCAGTTACATTAGGGGGCCGGTCAATGAGCAGTTCTTC.

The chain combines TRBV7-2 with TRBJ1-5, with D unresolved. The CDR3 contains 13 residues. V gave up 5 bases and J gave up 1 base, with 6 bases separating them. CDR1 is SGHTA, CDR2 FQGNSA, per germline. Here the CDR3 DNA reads TGTGCCAGCAGCACAGTAAGCAATCAGCCCCAGCATTTT. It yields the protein CASSTVSNQPQHF.

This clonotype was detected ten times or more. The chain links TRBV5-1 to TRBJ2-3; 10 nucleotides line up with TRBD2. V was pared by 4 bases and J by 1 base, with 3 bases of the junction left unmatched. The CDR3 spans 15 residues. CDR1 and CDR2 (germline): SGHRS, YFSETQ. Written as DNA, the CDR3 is TGCGCCAGCAGCCTCGGACTAGCGGGCACAGATACGCAGTATTTT. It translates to CASSLGLAGTDTQYF.

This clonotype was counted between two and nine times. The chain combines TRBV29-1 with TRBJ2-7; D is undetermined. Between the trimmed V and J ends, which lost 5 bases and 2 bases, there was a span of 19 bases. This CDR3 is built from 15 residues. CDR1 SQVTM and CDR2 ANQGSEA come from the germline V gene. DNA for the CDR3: TGCAGCGTTCGAACCGGCGGCAGCCCGACCTACGAGCAGTACTTC. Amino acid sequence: CSVRTGGSPTYEQYF.

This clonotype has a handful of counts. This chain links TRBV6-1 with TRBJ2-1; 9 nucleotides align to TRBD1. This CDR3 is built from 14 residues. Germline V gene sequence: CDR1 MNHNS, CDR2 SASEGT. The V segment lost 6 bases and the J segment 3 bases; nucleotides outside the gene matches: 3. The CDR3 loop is CASRRQGDYNEQFF. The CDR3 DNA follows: TGTGCCAGCAGGAGACAGGGGGACTACAATGAGCAGTTCTTC.

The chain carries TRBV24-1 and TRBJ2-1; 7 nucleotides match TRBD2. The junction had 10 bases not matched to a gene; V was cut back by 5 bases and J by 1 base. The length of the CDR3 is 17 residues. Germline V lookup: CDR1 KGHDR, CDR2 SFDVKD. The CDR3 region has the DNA TGTGCCACCAGTGGCCTAGCGGCAGACGATTCCTACAATGAGCAGTTCTTC. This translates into CATSGLAADDSYNEQFF.

DNA of the CDR3: TGTGCCAGCAGTGGGTGGGGGGATGGCTACACCTTC. Its translation is CASSGWGDGYTF. The chain links TRBV2 to TRBJ1-2; perhaps TRBD1 as D (5 bases). V gave up 4 bases and J gave up 6 bases, with 9 bases separating them. From germline, CDR1 is SNHLY and CDR2 FYNNEI. The CDR3 runs to 12 residues.

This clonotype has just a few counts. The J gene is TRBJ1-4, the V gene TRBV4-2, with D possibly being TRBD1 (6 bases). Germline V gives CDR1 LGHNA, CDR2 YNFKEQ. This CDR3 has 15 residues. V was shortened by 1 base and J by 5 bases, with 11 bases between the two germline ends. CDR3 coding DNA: TGTGCCAGCAGCCAAGCTCACGGGGGCAATGAAAAACTGTTTTTT. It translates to CASSQAHGGNEKLFF.

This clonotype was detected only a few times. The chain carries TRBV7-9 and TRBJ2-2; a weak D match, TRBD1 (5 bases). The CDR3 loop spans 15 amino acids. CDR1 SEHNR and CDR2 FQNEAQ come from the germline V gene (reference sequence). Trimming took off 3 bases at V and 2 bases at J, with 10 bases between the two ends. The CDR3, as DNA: TGTGCCAGCAGCTTGCAGGGCCGCAACACCGGGGAGCTGTTTTTT. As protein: CASSLQGRNTGELFF.

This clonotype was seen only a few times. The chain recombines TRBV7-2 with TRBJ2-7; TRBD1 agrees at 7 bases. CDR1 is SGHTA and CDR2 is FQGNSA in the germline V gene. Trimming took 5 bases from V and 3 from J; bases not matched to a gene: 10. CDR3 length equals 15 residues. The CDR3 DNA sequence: TGTGCCAGCAGCCTTTGGTCGGGACAGAGCTACGAGCAGTACTTC. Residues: CASSLWSGQSYEQYF.

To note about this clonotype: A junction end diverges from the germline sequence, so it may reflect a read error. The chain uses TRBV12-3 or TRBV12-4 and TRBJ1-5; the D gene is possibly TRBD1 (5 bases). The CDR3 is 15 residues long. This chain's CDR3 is CTSSLGRAGSQPQHF. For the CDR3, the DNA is TGTACCAGCAGTTTAGGCAGGGCGGGAAGTCAGCCCCAGCATTTT.

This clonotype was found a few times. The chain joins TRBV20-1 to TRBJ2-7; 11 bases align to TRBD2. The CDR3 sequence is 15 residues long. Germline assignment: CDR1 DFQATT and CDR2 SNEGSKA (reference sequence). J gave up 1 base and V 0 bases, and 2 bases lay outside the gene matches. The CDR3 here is CSARDLAGGSYEQYF. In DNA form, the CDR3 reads TGCAGTGCTAGAGACCTAGCGGGGGGTTCCTACGAGCAGTACTTC.

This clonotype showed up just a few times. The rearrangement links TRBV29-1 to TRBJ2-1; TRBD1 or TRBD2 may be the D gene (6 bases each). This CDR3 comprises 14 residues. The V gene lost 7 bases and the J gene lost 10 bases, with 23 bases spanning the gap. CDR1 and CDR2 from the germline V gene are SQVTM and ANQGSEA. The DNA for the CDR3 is TGCAGCGCCGAGCCTTTGAGGAGGGACATGGAGCAGTTCTTC. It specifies CSAEPLRRDMEQFF.